This T cell receptor (beta chain) was observed in a study of identical twins. Study-level points and caveats: Out-of-frame TCR alpha sharing in monozygotic twins exceeded recombination model predictions. Out-of-frame alpha sequences shared between twins exhibited an excess of low generation probability.

cDNA carried unique molecular identifiers, and a universal primer site was added by template switching. TCRdb re-analysed the 5' RACE reads in MiXCR, keeping a single row per CDR3 protein. The sample contains a few hundred thousand distinct CDR3 sequences, more than 9% of which appear only once. The CDR3 extends over 15 amino acids. Germline V lookup: CDR1 SGHVS, CDR2 FNYEAQ. Deletions cut 4 bases from V and 3 bases from J, with 14 bases between. This clonotype has a handful of counts. The target antigen is unknown. The same specimen was also included in a second study, on yellow fever vaccine responses in identical twins.

The sequenced sample was PBMCs. The chain recombines TRBV7-6 with TRBJ2-3, with a tentative D call TRBD1 (6 bases). This sequence originates from a woman under 30 in good health. The CDR3 loop is CASSYGTPNTDTQYF. CDR3 in DNA: TGTGCCAGCAGCTATGGGACACCGAATACAGATACGCAGTATTTT.